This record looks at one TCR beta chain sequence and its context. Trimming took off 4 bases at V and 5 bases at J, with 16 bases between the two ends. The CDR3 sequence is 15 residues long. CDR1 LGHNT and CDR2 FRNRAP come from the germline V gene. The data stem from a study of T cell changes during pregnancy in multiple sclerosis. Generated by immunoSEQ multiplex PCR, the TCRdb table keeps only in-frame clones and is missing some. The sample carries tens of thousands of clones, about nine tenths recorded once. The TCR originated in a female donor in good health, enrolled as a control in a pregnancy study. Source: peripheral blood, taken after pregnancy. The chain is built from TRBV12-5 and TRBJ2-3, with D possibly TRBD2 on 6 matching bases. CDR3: CASGSPEGLRDTQYF. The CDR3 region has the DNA TGTGCTAGTGGTTCCCCGGAGGGCTTAAGAGATACGCAGTATTTT.